The 32 T cell receptor beta chains given below trace back to one sample, sequenced in a study of metastatic and nonmetastatic thyroid tumors. MiXCR reprocessed the PCR reads for TCRdb. The table records about 33,000 clones, 15% to 20% of them present only once. None of the patients had undergone any treatment ahead of thyroid surgery. The sample comprised blood. Source of these receptors: a male donor with papillary thyroid cancer or a benign thyroid nodule (not recorded which). Some clones in this sample may be carry-over from other donors' samples.

This clone was detected ten times or more. The rearrangement links TRBV4-2 to TRBJ2-6; D is perhaps TRBD1 (6 bases). This CDR3 spans 17 amino acids. CDR1 is LGHNA and CDR2 is YNFKEQ in the germline V gene. V lost 4 bases and J 0 bases, leaving 13 bases between the germline ends. The CDR3 sequence is CASSRDRLSSGANVLTF. In DNA, the CDR3 is TGTGCCAGCAGCCGAGACAGGCTGTCCTCTGGGGCCAACGTCCTGACTTTC.

In this sample, this clone is medium-sized (0.01 to 0.1%). CDR3 amino acids: CASSYDRVSYEQYF. The CDR3 nucleotides read TGTGCCAGCAGTTACGACAGGGTCTCCTACGAGCAGTACTTC. The rearrangement links TRBV6-6 to TRBJ2-7; 7 bases line up with TRBD1. With V trimmed by 2 bases and J by 0 bases, 1 base remained unmatched. There are 14 residues in the CDR3. Germline V gene data show CDR1 as MNHNY and CDR2 as SVGAGI (reference sequence).

This clone was counted a few times. It may be a read error: a sequence one base away is much more abundant. The chain uses TRBV15 and TRBJ1-4; D remains ambiguous. Germline values: CDR1 LNHNV, CDR2 YYDKDF (reference sequence). The CDR3 runs 16 residues. The CDR3 DNA is TGTGCCACCAGCAGAGAGATCAAGTCAACTAGTGAAAAACTGTTTTTT. Translating gives CATSREIKSTSEKLFF.

The rearrangement uses TRBV28 and TRBJ1-6; no definite D call. The V gene lost 4 bases and the J gene lost 8 bases, with 12 bases spanning the gap. The germline V gene has CDR1 MDHEN and CDR2 SYDVKM. The CDR3 runs 14 residues. CDR3 sequence (DNA): TGTGCCAGCAGTTACTCCGTAAGAGATTCACCCCTCCACTTT. This sequence encodes CASSYSVRDSPLHF.

In regard to this clone: At one end the junction does not follow the germline gene, possibly because of a read error. The rearrangement uses TRBV28 and TRBJ2-3; perhaps D is TRBD1 or TRBD2 (5 bases each). The CDR3 totals 14 residues. Germline values: CDR1 MDHEN, CDR2 SYDVKM. The CDR3 sequence: CSSSLIGETYTQYF. CDR3 in DNA: TGTTCCAGCAGTTTAATAGGGGAGACGTATACGCAGTATTTT.

This clone has a count of ten or more. The V and J genes are TRBV7-2 and TRBJ2-6; D not certain. The germline CDR1 and CDR2 sequences are SGHTA and FQGNSA. The CDR3 is made up of 17 amino acids. V was trimmed by 1 base and J by 0 bases, leaving 10 bases between them. CDR3 sequence: CASSLVAHSSGANVLTF. CDR3 nucleotide sequence: TGTGCCAGCAGCTTAGTGGCTCACAGCTCTGGGGCCAACGTCCTGACTTTC.

This clone was seen at least ten times. The genes are TRBV11-1 and TRBJ2-3, with TRBD2 identical over 15 bases. The CDR3 covers 17 residues. J was trimmed by 3 bases and V by 5 bases; bases with no gene match: 6. Germline values: CDR1 SGHAT, CDR2 FQDESV (reference sequence). This CDR3 is CASSRTSGGVGTDTQYF. CDR3 DNA sequence: TGTGCCAGCAGCCGGACTAGCGGGGGGGTAGGTACAGATACGCAGTATTTT.

This clone was counted at least ten times. This rearrangement joins TRBV28 to TRBJ1-4; 8 nucleotides align to TRBD1. The CDR3 length is 15 residues. The V segment lost 6 bases and the J segment 5 bases; nucleotides outside the gene matches: 8. Germline-derived CDR1 and CDR2 are MDHEN and SYDVKM. CDR3 region: CASSGSRTGNEKLFF. CDR3 nucleotides: TGTGCCAGCAGCGGTTCGCGGACAGGGAATGAAAAACTGTTTTTT.

The V and J genes are TRBV5-1 and TRBJ2-7; 12 nucleotides match TRBD2. Germline V CDR1 and CDR2: SGHRS, YFSETQ. V was pared by 8 bases and J by 5 bases, with 11 bases of the junction left unmatched. The CDR3 runs to 15 residues. The CDR3 coding sequence is TGCGCCAGTAGATTACGACTAGCGGGAGATGACGAGCAGTACTTC. This translates into CASRLRLAGDDEQYF.

This clone was counted at least ten times. The chain is built from TRBV11-2 and TRBJ2-3; D is unclear. CDR3 length equals 13 residues. V was trimmed by 4 bases and J by 2 bases, leaving 7 bases between them. Germline V CDR1 and CDR2: SGHAT, FQNNGV. The CDR3 sequence: CASSYPFTDTQYF. CDR3 DNA sequence: TGTGCCAGCAGCTACCCCTTCACAGATACGCAGTATTTT.

This clone was detected a few times. The V and J genes are TRBV6-1 and TRBJ1-2; no firm D call. The CDR3 has 11 amino acids. The germline V gene has CDR1 MNHNS and CDR2 SASEGT. With 5 bases removed from V and 8 bases from J, the gap between germline ends came to 9 bases. Here the CDR3 DNA reads TGTGCCAGCAGTACAACACAGGGCTACACCTTC. It specifies CASSTTQGYTF.

This clone was recorded at least ten times. This chain connects TRBV20-1 to TRBJ2-7; D is unclear. Germline CDR1 DFQATT, CDR2 SNEGSKA (reference sequence). The CDR3 has 15 amino acids. V was trimmed by 0 bases and J by 0 bases, leaving 12 bases between them. As DNA, the CDR3 is TGCAGTGCTAGAGATCGGCGGACCCCCTCCTACGAGCAGTACTTC. Encoded protein: CSARDRRTPSYEQYF.

The chain employs TRBV28 and TRBJ1-4; TRBD1 agrees at 8 bases. The V segment lost 4 bases and the J segment 7 bases; nucleotides outside the gene matches: 11. The length of the CDR3 is 16 residues. Germline CDR1 is MDHEN and CDR2 is SYDVKM. The CDR3 protein is CASSSSGGTSGEKLFF. The CDR3 DNA sequence: TGTGCCAGCAGTTCGTCAGGGGGCACGTCGGGTGAAAAACTGTTTTTT. Full variable domain (remainder filled in from reference TRBV28 and TRBJ1-4): DVKVTQSSRYLVKRTGEKVFLECVQDMDHENMFWYRQDPGLGLRLIYFSYDVKMKEKGDIPEGYSVSREKKERFSLILESASTNQTSMYLCASSSSGGTSGEKLFFGSGTQLSVL.

This clone was observed at least ten times. V and J are TRBV24-1 and TRBJ2-1; no reliable D call. Germline CDR1 KGHDR, CDR2 SFDVKD. The CDR3 covers 11 residues. Trimming took off 2 bases at V and 10 bases at J, with 5 bases between the two ends. In nucleotides, the CDR3 is TGTGCCACCAGTGATTCTATAGAGCAGTTCTTC. Translated: CATSDSIEQFF.

This clone was recorded many times. The chain recombines TRBV12-3 or TRBV12-4 with TRBJ2-7; D unclear. V was pared by 3 bases and J by 2 bases, with 8 bases between. This CDR3 contains 13 residues. CDR3 sequence (DNA): TGTGCCAGCAGTTTCGCTTTAACCTACGAGCAGTACTTC. Protein product: CASSFALTYEQYF.

The sample holds many counts of this clone. The rearrangement uses TRBV2 and TRBJ2-7, with 7 bases identical to TRBD1. This CDR3 has 14 amino acids. From germline, CDR1 is SNHLY and CDR2 FYNNEI. The V segment lost 6 bases and the J segment 5 bases; nucleotides outside the gene matches: 10. Written as DNA, the CDR3 is TGTGCCAGCAGAAGTTTTGAAGGGGGCCACGAGCAGTACTTC. It is translated as CASRSFEGGHEQYF.

This clone was seen once. This chain uses TRBV11-2 with TRBJ2-1, with 9 bases that match TRBD1. Unmatched junction bases numbered 11, after V lost 5 bases and J lost 9 bases. The germline gives CDR1 SGHAT, CDR2 FQNNGV. The CDR3 has 15 amino acids. In DNA, the CDR3 is TGTGCCAGCAGCCGGGGACAGGGCCTAAGTAGTGAGCAGTTCTTC. Encoded protein: CASSRGQGLSSEQFF.

This clone appeared many times. In nucleotides, the CDR3 is TGTGCCAGCAGCTTAGGACGGGGCAGCTCCTACAATGAGCAGTTCTTC. This sequence encodes CASSLGRGSSYNEQFF. J is TRBJ2-1 and V is TRBV11-3; D is perhaps TRBD1 or TRBD2 (5 bases each). Germline CDR1 is SGHNT and CDR2 is YENEEA. There are 16 residues in the CDR3. The V end lost 1 base, the J end lost 0 bases, and 10 bases lay between the germline ends.

This clone has at least ten counts. The gene calls are TRBV11-2 and TRBJ1-6; D gene ambiguous. V was pared by 5 bases and J by 11 bases, with 10 bases between. The germline V gene has CDR1 SGHAT and CDR2 FQNNGV. This CDR3 is built from 12 residues. The CDR3 DNA reads TGTGCCAGCAGCCACCAAGTGGCACCCCTCCACTTT. Translated, it gives CASSHQVAPLHF.

On this clone: A much larger clone lies one base from this, so it may be a read error. At the DNA level, this CDR3 is encoded by other sequences in the same sample as well. The genes are TRBV18 and TRBJ2-3; no clear D gene. V gave up 5 bases and J gave up 0 bases, with 3 bases separating them. Germline values: CDR1 KGHSH, CDR2 LQKENI. The CDR3 has 12 residues. CDR3 region: CASSTSTDTQYF. The DNA of the CDR3 is TGTGCCAGCTCAACCAGCACAGATACGCAGTATTTT.

This clone appeared many times. The chain recombines TRBV30 with TRBJ1-6, with TRBD1 as a possible D gene (5 bases). This CDR3 is built from 16 residues. V lost 1 base and J 7 bases, leaving 17 bases between the germline ends. The germline CDR1 and CDR2 sequences are GTSNPN and SVGIG (reference sequence). CDR3 in DNA: TGTGCCTGGAGTGGAATGGGCGCAGGGAAGAATTCACCCCTCCACTTT. Translation: CAWSGMGAGKNSPLHF.

In its sample, this clone was seen many times. Being one base from a much bigger clone, this may be a read error. The identical CDR3 is also encoded by other nucleotide sequences in the sample. The chain employs TRBV10-3 and TRBJ2-3; no definite D call. The V and J ends lost 0 bases and 6 bases respectively, with 4 bases between them. CDR3 length: 12 residues. Germline CDR1 reads ENHRY; CDR2 reads SYGVKD. For the CDR3, the DNA is TGTGCCATCAGTGAGTCCGGTGATACGCAGTATTTT. Translated: CAISESGDTQYF.

By share, this clone ranks as medium-sized (0.01 to 0.1%). V gene TRBV6-2 or TRBV6-3 combines with J gene TRBJ2-1; 12 nucleotides agree with TRBD2. The CDR3 loop spans 15 amino acids. J gave up 9 bases and V 7 bases, and 10 bases lay outside the gene matches. Germline V gene data show CDR1 as MNHEY and CDR2 as SVGEGT. DNA of the CDR3: TGTGCCAGCATTACCCCCCCGACTAGCGGGGGTGAGCAGTTCTTC. Translation gives CASITPPTSGGEQFF.

This chain connects TRBV6-9 to TRBJ1-4; D uncertain. The CDR3 consists of 11 residues. Germline CDR1 reads MNHGY; CDR2 reads SVAAGI. Trimming stripped 2 bases from V and 7 bases from J, with 2 bases between. The CDR3 bases are TGTGCCAGCAGTTATGGTGAAAAACTGTTTTTT. Translating it yields CASSYGEKLFF.

This clone was recorded at least ten times. CDR3 sequence (DNA): TGTGCCAGCAGTTTAGTAGCGGGAGCTTACAATGAGCAGTTCTTC. This translates into CASSLVAGAYNEQFF. The chain is built from TRBV27 and TRBJ2-1, with 9 nucleotides matching TRBD2. The CDR3 consists of 15 residues. Germline V gene data show CDR1 as MNHEY and CDR2 as SMNVEV (reference sequence). V gave up 2 bases and J gave up 4 bases; unmatched junction bases: 3.

The V and J genes are TRBV11-1 and TRBJ2-2, with D perhaps given as TRBD1 or TRBD2 (5 bases each). The CDR3 is 15 amino acids. The V gene's germline CDR1 is SGHAT and CDR2 FQDESV (reference sequence). Trimming left V 5 bases short and J 5 bases short, with 15 bases between. The CDR3 DNA reads as TGTGCCAGCAGCCACTCGGGGCCGAGGACCGGGGAGCTGTTTTTT. Translating gives CASSHSGPRTGELFF.

Comments on this clone: The junction departs from germline at one end; a sequencing error may be responsible. The chain recombines TRBV5-1 with TRBJ1-2; D is ambiguous. The CDR3 consists of 14 residues. Germline values: CDR1 SGHRS, CDR2 YFSETQ. CDR3 loop: CGSSLRSVDGGYTF. The CDR3 DNA is TGCGGCAGCAGCTTGAGGTCAGTGGATGGGGGCTACACCTTC.

This clone came up many times. The V gene is TRBV7-2, the J gene TRBJ1-5; D call uncertain. Per germline, CDR1 SGHTA and CDR2 FQGNSA. The CDR3 contains 15 residues. V lost 5 bases to trimming and J lost 2 bases, with 13 bases between them. The CDR3 protein is CASSPGEGGNQPQHF. Written as DNA, the CDR3 is TGTGCCAGCAGCCCCGGGGAGGGTGGCAATCAGCCCCAGCATTTT.

This clone was seen a few times. This chain links TRBV10-1 with TRBJ1-6; 10 positions match TRBD1. The ends lost 6 bases at V and 9 bases at J; junction bases unmatched: 5. Looked up from germline, CDR1 is WNHNN and CDR2 is SYGVQD (reference sequence). CDR3 size: 14 residues. CDR3 nucleotide sequence: TGCGCCAGCAGCTCCGGGACAGGGGTTTCACCCCTCCACTTT. It codes for CASSSGTGVSPLHF.

This clone was observed at least ten times. The rearrangement links TRBV6-2 or TRBV6-3 to TRBJ2-5; D gene ambiguous. The CDR3 is 13 amino acids. The V gene's germline CDR1 is MNHEY and CDR2 SVGEGT. Trimming took off 2 bases at V and 5 bases at J, with 9 bases between the two ends. CDR3 DNA sequence: TGTGCCAGCAGTTACGCCTCTCCGGAGACCCAGTACTTC. Amino acids: CASSYASPETQYF.

This clone was seen many times. Given a much more abundant clone one base away, this may be a read error. Additional DNA sequences in this sample encode the identical CDR3. This chain connects TRBV3-1 to TRBJ2-7; 10 bases align to TRBD1. Germline V CDR1 and CDR2: LGHDT, YNNKEL (reference sequence). V lost 4 bases, J lost 4 bases, and 4 bases stayed unmatched. The CDR3 consists of 14 residues. The CDR3: CASSPGQGVYEQYF. CDR3 coding DNA: TGTGCCAGCAGCCCAGGACAGGGGGTATACGAGCAGTACTTC.

This chain connects TRBV5-1 to TRBJ2-1; the D is unclear. With 0 bases removed from V and 2 bases from J, the gap between germline ends came to 12 bases. Germline V gives CDR1 SGHRS, CDR2 YFSETQ. This CDR3 spans 16 amino acids. DNA of the CDR3: TGCGCCAGCAGCTTGGCAGCAGGCGGACCCTACAATGAGCAGTTCTTC. This codes for CASSLAAGGPYNEQFF.